Listed here are 32 T cell receptor beta chains from one sample, sequenced in a study of vaccination and CD4 T cells after COVID-19. As for treatment: 10-day PBMC culture with coronavirus spike peptide pools or control peptides (ViraFEST assay). Their cognate antigens are unknown. The Oncomine TCR Beta short-read assay sequenced DNA from cultured CD4+ T cells. TCRdb called the PCR reads again in MiXCR, with one record for every CDR3 protein. The sample carries roughly 15,000 distinct CDR3 sequences, approximately 50% recorded once. Sample: CD4+ T cells from blood, cultured in vitro. These receptors were collected from a human donor who had recovered from COVID-19.

This clonotype was found a few times. This chain connects TRBV20-1 to TRBJ2-3; 8 nucleotides line up with TRBD1. V shed 6 bases, J shed 4 bases, and the junction held 12 bases outside the gene matches. CDR1 DFQATT and CDR2 SNEGSKA come from the germline V gene (reference sequence). The CDR3 runs 15 residues. CDR3: CSAITGGLVADTQYF. The CDR3 bases are TGCAGTGCCATAACAGGGGGATTAGTTGCAGATACGCAGTATTTT.

The rearrangement joins TRBV11-2 to TRBJ1-2; D is uncertain. The CDR3 is made up of 13 amino acids. From germline, CDR1 is SGHAT and CDR2 FQNNGV. Deletions cut 3 bases from V and 4 bases from J, with 9 bases between. CDR3 sequence (DNA): TGTGCCAGCAGCTTCGTCAGGAGCTATGGCTACACCTTC. Translated, it gives CASSFVRSYGYTF.

This clonotype was counted between two and nine times. This chain joins TRBV6-5 and TRBJ2-3, with TRBD2 identical over 12 bases. The V gene's germline CDR1 is MNHEY and CDR2 SVGAGI. The CDR3 extends over 18 amino acids. The V and J ends lost 0 bases and 4 bases, in that order; junction bases with no gene match: 8. CDR3 in DNA: TGTGCCAGCAGTTACTCGGTTACTAGCGGGGGGTGGGCAGATACGCAGTATTTT. Its translation: CASSYSVTSGGWADTQYF.

The chain uses TRBV7-2 and TRBJ2-5; 7 bases agree with TRBD1. The germline gives CDR1 SGHTA, CDR2 FQGNSA. CDR3 size: 15 residues. After removal of 5 bases from V and 3 bases from J, the junction contained 9 bases not matched to a gene. The CDR3 DNA reads TGTGCCAGCAGCCCCCGGGACAGTGAGAAAGAGACCCAGTACTTC. Its translation: CASSPRDSEKETQYF.

V usage is TRBV5-4 and J usage is TRBJ2-5, with 7 bases matching TRBD2. V was clipped by 1 base and J by 3 bases; unmatched bases: 6. Germline V gene sequence: CDR1 SGHNT, CDR2 YYREEE (reference sequence). This CDR3 has 15 residues. The DNA of the CDR3 is TGTGCCAGCAGCTTGCGGGGGGTTAGCAAAGAGACCCAGTACTTC. Its translation: CASSLRGVSKETQYF.

This clonotype has a handful of counts. The chain couples TRBV20-1 to TRBJ1-2, with D unclear. V was trimmed by 5 bases and J by 5 bases, leaving 9 bases between them. This CDR3 is built from 11 residues. CDR1 is DFQATT and CDR2 is SNEGSKA in the germline V gene (reference sequence). The CDR3 region has the DNA TGCAGTGCTTGGGTTGCTTATGGCTACACCTTC. Its protein is CSAWVAYGYTF.

This chain links TRBV28 with TRBJ2-7, with TRBD2 identical over 10 bases. The CDR3 length is 15 residues. With 3 bases clipped from V and 3 bases from J, the junction kept 5 bases outside the gene matches. Germline V gene data show CDR1 as MDHEN and CDR2 as SYDVKM. CDR3 DNA sequence: TGTGCCAGCAGTTTGCAGGGACTAGCGAGCTACGAGCAGTACTTC. Amino acid sequence: CASSLQGLASYEQYF.

This clonotype was found a few times. The gene calls are TRBV10-3 and TRBJ2-3; D not resolved. CDR3 length: 13 residues. Between the trimmed V and J ends, which lost 0 bases and 4 bases, there was a span of 5 bases. From germline, CDR1 is ENHRY and CDR2 SYGVKD. In nucleotides, the CDR3 is TGTGCCATCAGTGAGTCGACGGCAGATACGCAGTATTTT. This translates into CAISESTADTQYF.

V usage is TRBV20-1 and J usage is TRBJ2-5; D gene ambiguous. Germline V CDR1 and CDR2: DFQATT, SNEGSKA (reference sequence). The CDR3 is 11 amino acids. The V end lost 0 bases, the J end lost 3 bases, and 2 bases lay between the germline ends. Here the CDR3 DNA reads TGCAGTGCTAGAGATGAAGAGACCCAGTACTTC. Translating gives CSARDEETQYF.

This clonotype was observed a single time. This chain links TRBV27 with TRBJ2-7; D unclear. The V gene lost 9 bases and the J gene lost 3 bases, with 18 bases spanning the gap. The CDR3 is 14 residues long. Per germline, CDR1 MNHEY and CDR2 SMNVEV (reference sequence). CDR3 amino acids: CASSRSQLRYEQYF. The CDR3 DNA reads TGTGCCAGTTCAAGGTCGCAACTTCGCTACGAGCAGTACTTC.

The chain joins TRBV5-1 to TRBJ2-2, with D unclear. V lost 0 bases to trimming and J lost 3 bases, with 9 bases between them. CDR1 and CDR2 from the germline V gene are SGHRS and YFSETQ. This CDR3 comprises 15 residues. CDR3 in amino acids: CASSLEGPYTGELFF. The CDR3 nucleotides are TGCGCCAGCAGCTTGGAGGGCCCCTACACCGGGGAGCTGTTTTTT.

The CDR3 bases are TGTGCCAGCGGTCGGGACACGGAAATCGAGCAGTACTTC. It is translated as CASGRDTEIEQYF. This rearrangement joins TRBV2 to TRBJ2-7, with a weak D call TRBD1 (6 bases). This CDR3 has 13 residues. Germline lookup yields CDR1 SNHLY and CDR2 FYNNEI. The ends were cut back, 8 bases at V and 6 bases at J, with 17 bases in the middle. The full variable domain, with the rest looked up from reference TRBV2 and TRBJ2-7, is EPEVTQTPSHQVTQMGQEVILRCVPISNHLYFYWYRQILGQKVEFLVSFYNNEISEKSEIFDDQFSVERPDGSNFTLKIRSTKLEDSAMYFCASGRDTEIEQYFGPGTRLTVT.

This chain links TRBV6-2 or TRBV6-3 with TRBJ2-1; 8 bases are shared with TRBD2. Per germline, CDR1 MNHEY and CDR2 SVGEGT. Germline trimming cut 7 bases from V and 3 bases from J; bases unmatched to any gene: 5. The CDR3 length is 14 residues. The CDR3 region is CASTKREIYNEQFF. The CDR3 nucleotides are TGTGCCAGCACTAAGCGGGAGATCTACAATGAGCAGTTCTTC.

CDR3 sequence: CSARANTEAFF. CDR3 nucleotides: TGCAGTGCTAGAGCAAACACTGAAGCTTTCTTT. The chain links TRBV20-1 to TRBJ1-1; D is unresolved. The CDR3 sequence is 11 residues long. Trimming took 1 base from V and 2 from J, leaving 2 bases between them. The germline V gene encodes CDR1 DFQATT and CDR2 SNEGSKA (reference sequence).

This clonotype showed up just a few times. The J gene is TRBJ1-5, the V gene TRBV20-1; D gene unclear. The CDR3 extends over 17 amino acids. Deletions cut 0 bases from V and 0 bases from J, with 15 bases between. Germline loops: CDR1 DFQATT, CDR2 SNEGSKA (reference sequence). The DNA of the CDR3 is TGCAGTGCTAGAGACCGGCGAGGCCTCCTTAGCAATCAGCCCCAGCATTTT. The encoded protein is CSARDRRGLLSNQPQHF.

This chain connects TRBV4-3 to TRBJ2-3; D might be TRBD1 (6 bases). V was pared by 0 bases and J by 7 bases, with 14 bases between. Germline V CDR1 and CDR2: LGHNA, YSLEER. The CDR3 is 15 amino acids. The DNA of the CDR3 is TGCGCCAGCAGCCAAGATCAGGGTGGGACAAATACGCAGTATTTT. It encodes CASSQDQGGTNTQYF.

There are a few counts of this clonotype. CDR3 amino acids: CSARTNWGGNTIYF. The CDR3 DNA reads TGCAGTGCTAGAACTAATTGGGGTGGAAACACCATATATTTT. The rearrangement links TRBV20-1 to TRBJ1-3, with D hard to call. Germline V gives CDR1 DFQATT, CDR2 SNEGSKA (reference sequence). Trimming removed 2 bases at V and 3 bases at J, with 11 bases between. This CDR3 is 14 amino acids long.

V gene TRBV10-3 combines with J gene TRBJ2-1, with 8 bases identical to TRBD1. After removal of 6 bases from V and 6 bases from J, the junction contained 4 bases not matched to a gene. There are 13 residues in the CDR3. Germline assignment: CDR1 ENHRY and CDR2 SYGVKD. The CDR3 nucleotides read TGTGCCATCAGGGACAGGGACGTCAATGAGCAGTTCTTC. It is translated as CAIRDRDVNEQFF.

The gene calls are TRBV20-1 and TRBJ2-1; D might be TRBD1 (6 bases). Looked up from germline, CDR1 is DFQATT and CDR2 is SNEGSKA (reference sequence). V shed 0 bases and J shed 16 bases, with 16 bases lying between them. The length of the CDR3 is 12 residues. CDR3 protein: CSARDRDMTLFF. Written as DNA, the CDR3 is TGCAGTGCTAGAGATCGGGACATGACTTTATTCTTC.

The V gene is TRBV20-1, the J gene TRBJ1-1; D gene ambiguous. Between the trimmed V and J ends, which lost 6 bases and 1 base, there was a span of 9 bases. This CDR3 comprises 12 residues. Germline CDR1 DFQATT, CDR2 SNEGSKA (reference sequence). The CDR3 loop reads CSAADGNTEAFF. CDR3 coding DNA: TGCAGTGCCGCAGATGGGAACACTGAAGCTTTCTTT.

The CDR3 DNA follows: TGTGCCACCAGTGAATCGACCGGGACAGGGGGGGAGACCCAGTACTTC. Translation gives CATSESTGTGGETQYF. This chain joins TRBV24-1 and TRBJ2-5; 11 bases agree with TRBD1. This CDR3 region has 16 residues. Per germline, CDR1 KGHDR and CDR2 SFDVKD. Germline trimming cut 4 bases from V and 5 bases from J; bases unmatched to any gene: 8.

This clonotype was seen once. V gene TRBV4-1 combines with J gene TRBJ2-7; TRBD1 aligns across 7 bases. The trim removed 3 bases at V and 7 bases at J, leaving 15 bases unmatched. This CDR3 has 16 residues. Germline V gene lookup returns CDR1 MGHRA and CDR2 YSYEKL. CDR3 bases: TGCGCCAGCAGCCACCCTAGGGGCAGGGGGATGGGGGAGCAGTACTTC. Amino acids: CASSHPRGRGMGEQYF.

The chain recombines TRBV7-9 with TRBJ2-7; D not certain. This CDR3 has 13 amino acids. V was clipped by 5 bases and J by 6 bases, with 14 bases between them. In germline, CDR1 is SEHNR, CDR2 FQNEAQ (reference sequence). In DNA, the CDR3 is TGTGCCAGCAGCCTCGGACGCCCTTCCGAGCAGTACTTC. Its protein is CASSLGRPSEQYF.

The CDR3: CSANHNFRDRGNQPQHF. CDR3 in DNA: TGCAGTGCCAACCACAATTTCCGGGACAGGGGCAATCAGCCCCAGCATTTT. The chain has TRBV20-1 and TRBJ1-5; 9 bases align to TRBD1. The CDR3 is 17 residues long. CDR1 DFQATT and CDR2 SNEGSKA come from the germline V gene (reference sequence). The V segment lost 6 bases and the J segment 2 bases; nucleotides outside the gene matches: 14.

The chain employs TRBV20-1 and TRBJ2-1, with D possibly TRBD1 on 5 matching bases. The CDR3 runs 14 residues. Germline loops: CDR1 DFQATT, CDR2 SNEGSKA (reference sequence). The V gene lost 1 base and the J gene lost 5 bases, with 12 bases spanning the gap. The CDR3 nucleotides are TGCAGTGCTAGAGCCCGCACAGGTAACAATGAGCAGTTCTTC. Its protein is CSARARTGNNEQFF.

CDR3 residues: CSARYRRDPLFGEQFF. The CDR3 nucleotides are TGCAGTGCTAGATACCGCCGGGACCCGCTTTTTGGTGAGCAGTTCTTC. The chain recombines TRBV20-1 with TRBJ2-1; D is possibly TRBD1 or TRBD2 (5 bases each). The V gene lost 2 bases and the J gene lost 9 bases, with 23 bases spanning the gap. This CDR3 is 16 amino acids long. Germline CDR1 and CDR2: DFQATT and SNEGSKA (reference sequence).

The table lists this clonotype with a count of one. CDR3 in DNA: TGTGCCAGCAGACGGACTAGCGGGAGGGCCCGAGAGACCCAGTACTTC. It specifies CASRRTSGRARETQYF. J is TRBJ2-5 and V is TRBV6-2 or TRBV6-3; TRBD2 matches 15 bases. Germline values: CDR1 MNHEY, CDR2 SVGEGT. J gave up 4 bases and V 6 bases, and 6 bases lay outside the gene matches. This CDR3 has 16 amino acids.

The chain employs TRBV2 and TRBJ2-3; no firm D call. This CDR3 contains 13 residues. CDR1 SNHLY and CDR2 FYNNEI come from the germline V gene. V was cut by 0 bases and J by 3 bases, with 4 bases left in between. CDR3 sequence: CASSEAATDTQYF. CDR3 DNA: TGTGCCAGCAGTGAAGCGGCTACAGATACGCAGTATTTT.

V gene TRBV20-1 combines with J gene TRBJ2-1; TRBD2 matches 14 bases. This CDR3 region has 15 residues. The V and J ends lost 4 bases and 8 bases, in that order; junction bases with no gene match: 7. The germline V gene has CDR1 DFQATT and CDR2 SNEGSKA (reference sequence). CDR3 sequence reads: CSAIGLAGGSHEQFF. In nucleotides, the CDR3 is TGCAGTGCTATAGGACTAGCGGGGGGATCCCATGAGCAGTTCTTC.

The chain links TRBV19 to TRBJ1-2; 12 nucleotides agree with TRBD1. This CDR3 contains 16 residues. The germline gives CDR1 LNHDA, CDR2 SQIVND (reference sequence). The J segment lost 4 bases and the V segment lost 7 bases, leaving 10 bases of the junction unmatched. CDR3 nucleotides: TGTGCCAGTACCACACTTCCGGGACAGGGGGCCTATGGCTACACCTTC. Its translation: CASTTLPGQGAYGYTF.

This chain joins TRBV6-4 and TRBJ1-3; 7 positions match TRBD1. This CDR3 has 15 residues. V lost 8 bases and J lost 0; bases outside the gene matches: 7. Germline V gene sequence: CDR1 MRHNA, CDR2 SNTAGT. The CDR3 bases are TGTGCCAGCTTGGGACAGTTAACCTCTGGAAACACCATATATTTT. This translates into CASLGQLTSGNTIYF.

V is TRBV7-2 and J is TRBJ2-7; 9 bases map to TRBD2. The trim removed 5 bases at V and 5 bases at J, leaving 7 bases unmatched. This CDR3 is 14 amino acids long. From germline, CDR1 is SGHTA and CDR2 FQGNSA. The CDR3 nucleotides are TGTGCCAGCAGCCCCCTCGGGACTAGCAACGAGCAGTACTTC. Translating it yields CASSPLGTSNEQYF.